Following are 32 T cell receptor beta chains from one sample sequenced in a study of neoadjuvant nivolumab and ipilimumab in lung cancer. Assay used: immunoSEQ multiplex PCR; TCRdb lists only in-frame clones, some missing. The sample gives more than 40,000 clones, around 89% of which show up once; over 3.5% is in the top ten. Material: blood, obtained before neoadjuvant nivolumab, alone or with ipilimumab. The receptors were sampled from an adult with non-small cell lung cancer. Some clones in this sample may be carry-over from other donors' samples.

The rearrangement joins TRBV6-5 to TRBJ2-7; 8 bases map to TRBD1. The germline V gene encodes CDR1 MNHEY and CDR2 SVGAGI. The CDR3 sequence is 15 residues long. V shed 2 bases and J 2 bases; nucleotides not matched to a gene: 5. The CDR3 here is CASSYRGQGTYEQYF. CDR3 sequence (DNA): TGTGCCAGCAGTTACAGAGGACAGGGAACCTACGAGCAGTACTTC.

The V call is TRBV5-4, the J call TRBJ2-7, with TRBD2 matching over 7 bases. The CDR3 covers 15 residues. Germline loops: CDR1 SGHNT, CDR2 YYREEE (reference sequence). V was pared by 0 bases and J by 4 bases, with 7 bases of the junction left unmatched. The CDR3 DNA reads TGTGCCAGCAGCTTGGGTGAGGGAGGGCTTTACGAGCAGTACTTC. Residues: CASSLGEGGLYEQYF. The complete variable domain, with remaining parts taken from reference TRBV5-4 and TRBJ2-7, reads ETGVTQSPTHLIKTRGQQVTLRCSSQSGHNTVSWYQQALGQGPQFIFQYYREEENGRGNFPPRFSGLQFPNYSSELNVNALELDDSALYLCASSLGEGGLYEQYFGPGTRLTVT.

CDR3 loop: CASSLNPGTGNTGELFF. In nucleotides, the CDR3 is TGTGCCAGCTCACTAAACCCCGGGACAGGAAACACCGGGGAGCTGTTTTTT. The chain has TRBV18 and TRBJ2-2; TRBD1 aligns across 8 bases. This CDR3 comprises 17 residues. Trimming cost V 4 bases and J 2 bases; bases outside gene matches: 9. Germline CDR1 and CDR2: KGHSH and LQKENI.

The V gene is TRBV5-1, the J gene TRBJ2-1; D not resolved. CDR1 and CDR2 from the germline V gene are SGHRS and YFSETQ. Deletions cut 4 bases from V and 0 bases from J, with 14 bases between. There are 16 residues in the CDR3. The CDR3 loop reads CASSPDPGSSYNEQFF. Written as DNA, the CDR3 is TGCGCCAGCAGCCCGGATCCAGGCAGCTCCTACAATGAGCAGTTCTTC.

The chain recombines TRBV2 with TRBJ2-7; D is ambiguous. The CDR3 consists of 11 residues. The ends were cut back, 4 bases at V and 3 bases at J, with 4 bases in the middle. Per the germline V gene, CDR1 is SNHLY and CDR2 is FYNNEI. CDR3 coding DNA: TGTGCCAGCAGTGTCAGCTACGAGCAGTACTTC. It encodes CASSVSYEQYF.

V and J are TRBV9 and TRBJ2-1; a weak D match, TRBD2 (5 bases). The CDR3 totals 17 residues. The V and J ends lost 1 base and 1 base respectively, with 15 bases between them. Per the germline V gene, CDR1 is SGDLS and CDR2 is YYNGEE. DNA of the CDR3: TGTGCCAGCAGCGTATACCCGGTGGGAGCTTCCTACAATGAGCAGTTCTTC. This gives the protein CASSVYPVGASYNEQFF.

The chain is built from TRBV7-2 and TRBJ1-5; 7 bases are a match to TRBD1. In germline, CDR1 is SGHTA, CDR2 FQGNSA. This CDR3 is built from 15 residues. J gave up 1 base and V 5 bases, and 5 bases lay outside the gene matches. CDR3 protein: CASSATGVSNQPQHF. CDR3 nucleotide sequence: TGTGCCAGCAGCGCCACAGGGGTCAGCAATCAGCCCCAGCATTTT.

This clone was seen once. The CDR3 DNA sequence: TGCGCCAGCAGCTTCCCCGGGAAGGGCGGGGAGCTGTTTTTT. Translating gives CASSFPGKGGELFF. This chain joins TRBV5-1 and TRBJ2-2, with TRBD2 as a possible D gene (5 bases). The V end lost 2 bases, the J end lost 7 bases, and 12 bases lay between the germline ends. The CDR3 extends over 14 amino acids. The V gene's germline CDR1 is SGHRS and CDR2 YFSETQ.

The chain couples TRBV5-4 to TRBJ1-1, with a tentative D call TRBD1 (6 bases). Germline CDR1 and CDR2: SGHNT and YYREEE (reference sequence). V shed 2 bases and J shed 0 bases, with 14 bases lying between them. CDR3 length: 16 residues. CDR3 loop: CASSLQTGSMNTEAFF. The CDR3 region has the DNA TGTGCCAGCAGCTTACAGACAGGATCCATGAACACTGAAGCTTTCTTT. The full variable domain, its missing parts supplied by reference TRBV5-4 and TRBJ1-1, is ETGVTQSPTHLIKTRGQQVTLRCSSQSGHNTVSWYQQALGQGPQFIFQYYREEENGRGNFPPRFSGLQFPNYSSELNVNALELDDSALYLCASSLQTGSMNTEAFFGQGTRLTVV.

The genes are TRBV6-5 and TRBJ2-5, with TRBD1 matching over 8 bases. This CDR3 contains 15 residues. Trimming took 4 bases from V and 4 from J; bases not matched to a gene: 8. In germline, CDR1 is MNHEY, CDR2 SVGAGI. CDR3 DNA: TGTGCCAGCAGTTCGATTCCCGACAGGGGAGAGACCCAGTACTTC. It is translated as CASSSIPDRGETQYF.

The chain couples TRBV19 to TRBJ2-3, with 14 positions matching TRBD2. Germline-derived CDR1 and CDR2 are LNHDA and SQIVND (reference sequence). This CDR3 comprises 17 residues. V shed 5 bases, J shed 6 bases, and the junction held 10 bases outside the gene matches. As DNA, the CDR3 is TGTGCCAGTAGTCGAGCCGGGACTAGCGGGAGTCTCGATACGCAGTATTTT. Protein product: CASSRAGTSGSLDTQYF.

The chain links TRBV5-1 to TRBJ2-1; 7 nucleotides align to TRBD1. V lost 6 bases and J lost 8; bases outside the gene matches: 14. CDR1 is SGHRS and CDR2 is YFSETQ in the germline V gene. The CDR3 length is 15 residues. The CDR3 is CASTLLGTELDEQFF. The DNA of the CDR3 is TGCGCCAGCACCCTCCTCGGGACAGAACTCGATGAGCAGTTCTTC.

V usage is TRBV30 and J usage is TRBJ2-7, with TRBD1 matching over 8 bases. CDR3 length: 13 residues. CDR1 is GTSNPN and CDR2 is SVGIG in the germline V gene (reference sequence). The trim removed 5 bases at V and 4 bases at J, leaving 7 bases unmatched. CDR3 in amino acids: CAWATRGPYEQYF. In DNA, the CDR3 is TGTGCCTGGGCCACCAGGGGGCCGTACGAGCAGTACTTC.

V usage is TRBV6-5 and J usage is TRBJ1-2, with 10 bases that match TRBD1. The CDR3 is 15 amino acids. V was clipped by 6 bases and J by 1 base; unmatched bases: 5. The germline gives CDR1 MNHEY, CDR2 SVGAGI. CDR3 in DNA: TGTGCCAGCAGGTTCCGGGACAGGGGTAACTATGGCTACACCTTC. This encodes CASRFRDRGNYGYTF.

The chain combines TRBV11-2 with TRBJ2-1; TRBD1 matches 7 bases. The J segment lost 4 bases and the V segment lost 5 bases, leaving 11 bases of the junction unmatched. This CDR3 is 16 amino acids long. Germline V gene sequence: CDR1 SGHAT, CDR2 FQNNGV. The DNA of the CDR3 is TGTGCCAGCAGCCGAGCTAGGGGGCGGGTGTACAATGAGCAGTTCTTC. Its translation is CASSRARGRVYNEQFF.

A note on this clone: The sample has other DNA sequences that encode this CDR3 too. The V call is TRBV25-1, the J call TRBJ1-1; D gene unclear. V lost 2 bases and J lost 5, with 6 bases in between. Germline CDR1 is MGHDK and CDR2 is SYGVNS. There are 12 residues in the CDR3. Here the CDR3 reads CASSESYTEAFF. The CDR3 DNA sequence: TGTGCCAGCAGTGAAAGTTATACTGAAGCTTTCTTT.

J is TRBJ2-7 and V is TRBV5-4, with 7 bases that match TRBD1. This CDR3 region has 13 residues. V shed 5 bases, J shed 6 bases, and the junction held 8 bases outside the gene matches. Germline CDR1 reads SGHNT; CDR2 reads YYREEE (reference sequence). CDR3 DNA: TGTGCCAGCAGTTCTGACAGGGCTGGCGAGCAGTACTTC. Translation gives CASSSDRAGEQYF.

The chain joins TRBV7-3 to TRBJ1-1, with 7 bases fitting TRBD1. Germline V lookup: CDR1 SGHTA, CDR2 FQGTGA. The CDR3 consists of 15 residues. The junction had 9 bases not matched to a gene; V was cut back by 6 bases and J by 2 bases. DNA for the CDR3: TGTGCCAGCAGTAAAGGACAGGTCATAAACACTGAAGCTTTCTTT. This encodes CASSKGQVINTEAFF.

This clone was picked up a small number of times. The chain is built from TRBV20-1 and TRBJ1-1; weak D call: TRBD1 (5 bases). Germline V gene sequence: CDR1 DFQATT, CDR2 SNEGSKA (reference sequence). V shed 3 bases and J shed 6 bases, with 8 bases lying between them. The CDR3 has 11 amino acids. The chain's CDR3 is CSASHRSEAFF. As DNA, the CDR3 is TGCAGTGCTAGCCACAGGTCTGAAGCTTTCTTT.

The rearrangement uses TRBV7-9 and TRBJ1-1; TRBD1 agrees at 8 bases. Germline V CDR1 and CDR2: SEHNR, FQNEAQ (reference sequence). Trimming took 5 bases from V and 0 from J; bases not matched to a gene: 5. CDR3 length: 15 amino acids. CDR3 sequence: CASSRQGAVNTEAFF. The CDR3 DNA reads TGTGCCAGCAGCCGCCAGGGGGCTGTGAACACTGAAGCTTTCTTT.

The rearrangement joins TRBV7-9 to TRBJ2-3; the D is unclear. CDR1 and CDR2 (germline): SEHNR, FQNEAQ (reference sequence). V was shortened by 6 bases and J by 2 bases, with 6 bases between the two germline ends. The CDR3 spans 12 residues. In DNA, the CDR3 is TGTGCCAGCAGTAAAGTCACAGATACGCAGTATTTT. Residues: CASSKVTDTQYF.

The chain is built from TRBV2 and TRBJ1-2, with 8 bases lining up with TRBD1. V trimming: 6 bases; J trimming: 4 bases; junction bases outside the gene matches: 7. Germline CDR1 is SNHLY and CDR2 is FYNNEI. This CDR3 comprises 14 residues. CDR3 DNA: TGTGCCAGCAGGAGACGACAGGGGAGCTATGGCTACACCTTC. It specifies CASRRRQGSYGYTF.

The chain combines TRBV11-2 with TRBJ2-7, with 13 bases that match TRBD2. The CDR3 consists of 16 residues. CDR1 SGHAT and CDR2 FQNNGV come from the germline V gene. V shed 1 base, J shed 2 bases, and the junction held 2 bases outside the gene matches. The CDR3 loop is CASSLATSGRPYEQYF. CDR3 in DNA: TGTGCCAGCAGCTTAGCGACTAGCGGGAGGCCCTACGAGCAGTACTTC.

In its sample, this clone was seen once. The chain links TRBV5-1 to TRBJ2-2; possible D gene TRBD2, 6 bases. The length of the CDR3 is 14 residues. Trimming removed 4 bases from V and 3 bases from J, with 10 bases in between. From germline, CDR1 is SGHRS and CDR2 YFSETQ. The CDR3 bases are TGCGCCAGCAGCCCGACTAGTGACACCGGGGAGCTGTTTTTT. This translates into CASSPTSDTGELFF.

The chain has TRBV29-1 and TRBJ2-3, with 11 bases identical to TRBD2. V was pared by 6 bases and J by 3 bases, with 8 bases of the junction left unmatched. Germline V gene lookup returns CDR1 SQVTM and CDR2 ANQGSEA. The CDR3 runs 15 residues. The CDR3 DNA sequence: TGCAGCGTCCACCTAGCGGGAGGAGGTACAGATACGCAGTATTTT. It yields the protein CSVHLAGGGTDTQYF.

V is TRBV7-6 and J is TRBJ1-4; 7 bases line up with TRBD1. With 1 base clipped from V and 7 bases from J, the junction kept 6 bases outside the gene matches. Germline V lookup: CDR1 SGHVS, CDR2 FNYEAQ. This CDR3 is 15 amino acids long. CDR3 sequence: CASSLGDRDSEKLFF. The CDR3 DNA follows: TGTGCCAGCAGCTTAGGAGACAGGGACAGTGAAAAACTGTTTTTT.

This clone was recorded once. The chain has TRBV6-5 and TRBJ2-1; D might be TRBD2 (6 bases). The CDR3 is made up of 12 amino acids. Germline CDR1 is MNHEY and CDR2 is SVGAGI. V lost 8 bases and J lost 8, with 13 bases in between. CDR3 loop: CASAGWGDEQFF. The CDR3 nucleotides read TGTGCCAGCGCCGGCTGGGGGGATGAGCAGTTCTTC.

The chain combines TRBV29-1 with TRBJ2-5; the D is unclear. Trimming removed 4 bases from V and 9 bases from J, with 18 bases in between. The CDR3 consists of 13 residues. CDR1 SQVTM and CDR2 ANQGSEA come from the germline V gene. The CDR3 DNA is TGCAGCGTTGCTAATCGCGACCTGGTCCCCCAGTACTTC. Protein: CSVANRDLVPQYF.

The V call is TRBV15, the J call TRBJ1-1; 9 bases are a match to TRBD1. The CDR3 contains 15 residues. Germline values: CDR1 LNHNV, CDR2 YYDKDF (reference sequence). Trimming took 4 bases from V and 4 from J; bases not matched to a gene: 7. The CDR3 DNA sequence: TGTGCCACCAGCATCGGGACAGGGAGGATCACTGAAGCTTTCTTT. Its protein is CATSIGTGRITEAFF.

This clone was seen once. CDR3 in amino acids: CAISESNRENQPQHF. The CDR3 DNA reads TGTGCCATCAGTGAGTCCAACAGGGAGAATCAGCCCCAGCATTTT. This rearrangement joins TRBV10-3 to TRBJ1-5, with a possible D match to TRBD1 (6 bases). The V end lost 0 bases, the J end lost 4 bases, and 10 bases lay between the germline ends. This CDR3 is 15 amino acids long. CDR1 ENHRY and CDR2 SYGVKD come from the germline V gene.

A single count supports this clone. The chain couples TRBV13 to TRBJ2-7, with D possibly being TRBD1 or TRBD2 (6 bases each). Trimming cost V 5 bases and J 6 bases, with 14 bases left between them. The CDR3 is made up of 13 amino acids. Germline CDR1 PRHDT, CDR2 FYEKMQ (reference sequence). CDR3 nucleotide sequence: TGTGCCAGCAGCGTACGGAAGGGGGGCGAGCAGTACTTC. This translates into CASSVRKGGEQYF.

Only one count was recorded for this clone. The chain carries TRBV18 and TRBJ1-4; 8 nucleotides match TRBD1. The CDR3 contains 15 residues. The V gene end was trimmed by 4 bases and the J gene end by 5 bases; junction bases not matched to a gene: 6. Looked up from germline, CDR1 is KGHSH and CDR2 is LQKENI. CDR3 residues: CASSLGTGLNEKLFF. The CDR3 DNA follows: TGTGCCAGCTCACTTGGGACAGGTTTGAATGAAAAACTGTTTTTT.